This T cell receptor (beta chain) was captured in a study of T cells in Graves' hyperthyroidism and ophthalmopathy. Trimming took off 1 base at V and 3 bases at J, with 11 bases between the two ends. CDR1 is SGHRS and CDR2 is YFSETQ in the germline V gene. The CDR3 totals 14 residues. TCR beta CDR3 region amplification was performed from RNA transcripts. First-round RT-PCR targeting the TCR CDR3 was performed with the HTBI primer set. TCRdb used MiXCR to reprocess the multiplex PCR reads, holding one entry per CDR3 protein. The repertoire holds more than 450,000 distinct CDR3 sequences, with 12% to 15% as singletons.

The chain uses TRBV5-1 and TRBJ2-7, with D maybe TRBD2 (5 bases). Sample: blood. The sequence derives from a woman aged 40 to 50 with Graves' hyperthyroidism. The CDR3 sequence is CASSLSTTVYEQYF. The CDR3 DNA follows: TGCGCCAGCAGCTTGTCGACTACGGTCTACGAGCAGTACTTC.